Below, one T cell receptor (beta chain) is given with its context. Its antigen remains unknown. The data stem from a study of shared clonotypes between healthy human individuals. Study outcomes and limitations: Apart from blood, nothing was sampled; tissue repertoires likely differ. There were few donors, and this limited the genetic and exposure-history diversity represented.

Libraries were prepared by immunoSEQ multiplex PCR; TCRdb keeps only in-frame clonotypes and omits some of them. The sample carries about a million clones, about 75% recorded once. CDR3 length equals 14 residues. Deletions cut 2 bases from V and 3 bases from J, with 11 bases between. CDR1 is SGHDT and CDR2 is YYEEEE in the germline V gene. The donors, healthy adults who were HIV-negative, had experienced no recent acute infections or vaccinations. Naive CD4+ cells were CD45RA-selected; the remaining cells were memory. The sequenced sample was memory CD4+ T cells sorted from blood. Subset meaning: CD45RA-negative fraction. This TCR was recovered from a man aged 18 to 35 in good health. The chain joins TRBV5-6 to TRBJ1-1; a weak D match, TRBD1 (6 bases). CDR3 protein: CASSFGGVDTEAFF. As DNA, the CDR3 is TGTGCCAGCAGCTTTGGGGGCGTGGACACTGAAGCTTTCTTT. The full variable domain, with the rest looked up from reference TRBV5-6 and TRBJ1-1, is DAGVTQSPTHLIKTRGQQVTLRCSPKSGHDTVSWYQQALGQGPQFIFQYYEEEERQRGNFPDRFSGHQFPNYSSELNVNALLLGDSALYLCASSFGGVDTEAFFGQGTRLTVV.